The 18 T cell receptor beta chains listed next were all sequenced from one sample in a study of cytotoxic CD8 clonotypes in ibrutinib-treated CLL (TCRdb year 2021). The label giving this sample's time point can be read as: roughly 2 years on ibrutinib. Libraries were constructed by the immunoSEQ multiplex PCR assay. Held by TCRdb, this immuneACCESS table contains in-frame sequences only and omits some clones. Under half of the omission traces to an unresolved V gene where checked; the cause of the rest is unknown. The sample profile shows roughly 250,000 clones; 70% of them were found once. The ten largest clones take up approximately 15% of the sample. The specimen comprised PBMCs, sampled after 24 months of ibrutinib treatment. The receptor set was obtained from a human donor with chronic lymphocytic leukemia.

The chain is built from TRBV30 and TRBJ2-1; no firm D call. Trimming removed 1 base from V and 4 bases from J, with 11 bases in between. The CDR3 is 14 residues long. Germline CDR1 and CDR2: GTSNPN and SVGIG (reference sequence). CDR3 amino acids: CAWSALLLYNEQFF. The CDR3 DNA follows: TGTGCCTGGAGTGCTCTTTTGCTTTACAATGAGCAGTTCTTC.

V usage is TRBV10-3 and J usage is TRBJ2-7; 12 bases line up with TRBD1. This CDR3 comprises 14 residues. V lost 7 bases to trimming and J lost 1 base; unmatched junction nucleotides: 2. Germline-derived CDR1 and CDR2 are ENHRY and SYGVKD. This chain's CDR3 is CAIMGQGASYEQYF. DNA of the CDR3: TGTGCCATCATGGGACAGGGGGCTTCCTACGAGCAGTACTTC.

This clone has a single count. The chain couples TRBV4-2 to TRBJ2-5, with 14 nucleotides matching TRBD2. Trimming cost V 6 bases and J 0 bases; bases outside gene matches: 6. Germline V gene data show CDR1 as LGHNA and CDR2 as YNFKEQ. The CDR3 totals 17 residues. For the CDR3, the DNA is TGTGCCAGCAGACCCGGACTAGCGGGAGGTTACCAAGAGACCCAGTACTTC. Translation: CASRPGLAGGYQETQYF.

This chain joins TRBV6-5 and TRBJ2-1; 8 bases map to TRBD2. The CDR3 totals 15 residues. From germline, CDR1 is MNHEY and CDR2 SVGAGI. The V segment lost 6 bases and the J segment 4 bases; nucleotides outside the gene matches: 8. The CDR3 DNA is TGTGCCAGCAGCCGAGCGGGAGTGGGTTACAATGAGCAGTTCTTC. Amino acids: CASSRAGVGYNEQFF.

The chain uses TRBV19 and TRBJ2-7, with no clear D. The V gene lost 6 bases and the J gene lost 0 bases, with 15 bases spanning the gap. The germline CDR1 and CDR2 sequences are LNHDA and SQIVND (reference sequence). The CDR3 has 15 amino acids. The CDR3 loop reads CASSDARPSSYEQYF. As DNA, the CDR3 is TGTGCCAGTAGCGATGCCAGGCCCAGCTCCTACGAGCAGTACTTC.

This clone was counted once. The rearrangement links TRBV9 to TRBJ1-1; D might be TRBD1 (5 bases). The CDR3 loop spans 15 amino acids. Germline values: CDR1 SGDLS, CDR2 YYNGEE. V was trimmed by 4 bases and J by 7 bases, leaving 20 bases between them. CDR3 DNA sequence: TGTGCCAGCAGCCCAGCCGGGACCCAGGGCGATGAAGCTTTCTTT. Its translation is CASSPAGTQGDEAFF.

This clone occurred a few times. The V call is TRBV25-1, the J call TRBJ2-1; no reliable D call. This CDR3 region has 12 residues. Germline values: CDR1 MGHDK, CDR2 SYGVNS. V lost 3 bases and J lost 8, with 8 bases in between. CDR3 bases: TGTGCCAGCAGTGACCAGCTCGATGAGCAGTTCTTC. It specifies CASSDQLDEQFF.

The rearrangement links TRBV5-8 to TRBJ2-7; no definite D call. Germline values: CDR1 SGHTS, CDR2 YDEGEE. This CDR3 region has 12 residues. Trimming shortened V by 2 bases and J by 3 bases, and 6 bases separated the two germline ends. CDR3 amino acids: CASSFDRYEQYF. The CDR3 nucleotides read TGTGCCAGCAGCTTTGACCGCTACGAGCAGTACTTC.

The chain's CDR3 is CASRSSGRGSDTQYF. Here the CDR3 DNA reads TGTGCCAGCAGATCCAGCGGGAGAGGTTCGGATACGCAGTATTTT. This chain links TRBV6-5 with TRBJ2-3; 8 nucleotides line up with TRBD2. V shed 6 bases, J shed 6 bases, and the junction held 11 bases outside the gene matches. This CDR3 spans 15 amino acids. Germline CDR1 reads MNHEY; CDR2 reads SVGAGI.

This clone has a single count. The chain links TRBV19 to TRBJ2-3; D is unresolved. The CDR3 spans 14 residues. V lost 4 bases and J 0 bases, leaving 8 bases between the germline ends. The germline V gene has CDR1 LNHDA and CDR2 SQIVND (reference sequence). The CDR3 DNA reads TGTGCCAGTAGTACCGGCCAAAGCACAGATACGCAGTATTTT. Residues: CASSTGQSTDTQYF.

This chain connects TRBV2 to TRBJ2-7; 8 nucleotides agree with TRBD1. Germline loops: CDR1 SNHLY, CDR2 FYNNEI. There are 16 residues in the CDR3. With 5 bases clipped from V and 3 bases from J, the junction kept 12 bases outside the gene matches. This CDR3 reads CASSLRAGGAGYEQYF. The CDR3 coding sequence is TGTGCCAGCAGTCTGCGGGCAGGGGGCGCAGGCTACGAGCAGTACTTC.

CDR3: CASSQDRVTAYEQYF. DNA of the CDR3: TGTGCCAGCAGCCAAGATCGGGTGACAGCCTACGAGCAGTACTTC. The chain uses TRBV4-2 and TRBJ2-7; tentative D call: TRBD1 (5 bases). The CDR3 spans 15 residues. Trimming stripped 0 bases from V and 2 bases from J, with 11 bases between. Germline V CDR1 and CDR2: LGHNA, YNFKEQ.

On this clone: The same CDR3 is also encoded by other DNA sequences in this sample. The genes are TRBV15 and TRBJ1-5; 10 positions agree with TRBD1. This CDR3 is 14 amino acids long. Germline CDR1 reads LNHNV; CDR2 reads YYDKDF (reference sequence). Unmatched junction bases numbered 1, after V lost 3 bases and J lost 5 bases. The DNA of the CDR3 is TGTGCCACCAGCAGGGACAGGGGGGATCAGCCCCAGCATTTT. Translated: CATSRDRGDQPQHF.

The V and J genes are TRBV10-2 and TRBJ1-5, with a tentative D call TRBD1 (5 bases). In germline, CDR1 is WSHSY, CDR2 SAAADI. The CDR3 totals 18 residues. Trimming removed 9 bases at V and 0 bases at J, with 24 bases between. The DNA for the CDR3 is TGCGCCAGTTCGAACGACAGCCTTCTCATTTATAGCAATCAGCCCCAGCATTTT. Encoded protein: CASSNDSLLIYSNQPQHF.

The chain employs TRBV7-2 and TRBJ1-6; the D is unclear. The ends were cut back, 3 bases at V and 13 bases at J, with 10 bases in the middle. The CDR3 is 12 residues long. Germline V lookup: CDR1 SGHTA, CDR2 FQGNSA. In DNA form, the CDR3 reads TGTGCCAGCAGCTTGTTAGGAAATCCCCTCCACTTT. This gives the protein CASSLLGNPLHF.

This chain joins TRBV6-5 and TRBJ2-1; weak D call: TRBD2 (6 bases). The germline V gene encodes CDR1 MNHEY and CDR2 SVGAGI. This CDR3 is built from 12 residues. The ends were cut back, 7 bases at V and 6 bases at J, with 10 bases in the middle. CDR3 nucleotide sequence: TGTGCCAGCACCCCCGGGGGCAATGAGCAGTTCTTC. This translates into CASTPGGNEQFF.

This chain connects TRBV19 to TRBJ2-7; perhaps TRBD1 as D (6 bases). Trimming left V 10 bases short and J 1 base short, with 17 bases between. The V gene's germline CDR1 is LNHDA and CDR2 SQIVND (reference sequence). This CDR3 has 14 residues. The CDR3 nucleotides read TGTGCCACCTCAGGGACATCGGAATCCTACGAGCAGTACTTC. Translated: CATSGTSESYEQYF.

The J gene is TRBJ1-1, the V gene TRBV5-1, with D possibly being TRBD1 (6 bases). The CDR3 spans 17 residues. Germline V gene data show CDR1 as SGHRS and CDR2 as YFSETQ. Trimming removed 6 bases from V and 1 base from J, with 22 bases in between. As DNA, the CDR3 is TGCGCCAGCAACACCGGTGGTTTTGGGGGCCGGAACACTGAAGCTTTCTTT. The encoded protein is CASNTGGFGGRNTEAFF.